This T cell receptor beta chain is from a study of human T cells and chemical hapten exposure. Overall study context: TCR yields per sample varied mostly from small pooled library volume differences.

Single cDNA molecules in the library carried unique molecular identifiers attached during preparation. In TCRdb, the RACE reads were re-called with MiXCR into one record per CDR3 protein. The data contain 60,000 to 75,000 distinct CDR3 sequences, approximately 6.7% of them seen just once; the ten biggest clones take up approximately 1.6%. Time point of the sample: pre-sensitization, week 0. Specified treatment: therapeutic diphenylcyclopropenone sensitization with weekly scalp DPC. Unseparated into fractions, whole blood served as the source from which total RNA was extracted. From germline, CDR1 is ENHRY and CDR2 SYGVKD. V shed 3 bases, J shed 3 bases, and the junction held 19 bases outside the gene matches. The length of the CDR3 is 21 residues.

The origin of this receptor is a woman aged 25 to 39 with alopecia areata. Some clones in this sample may be carry-over from other donors' samples. The sample was whole blood, taken in connection with sensitization to the hapten diphenylcyclopropenone (DPC). This chain joins TRBV10-3 and TRBJ2-3; 12 positions match TRBD2. Here the CDR3 reads CAISDLTLRLAGGLWTDTQYF. In DNA, the CDR3 is TGTGCCATCAGTGATTTAACATTGAGGCTAGCGGGGGGGCTGTGGACAGATACGCAGTATTTT.